These T cell receptor beta chains were read from a single sample in a study of STAT5B mutations in CD4+ large granular lymphocyte leukemia. Profiling relied on immunoSEQ multiplex PCR, and the TCRdb table lists in-frame clones only, not all of them. The sample contains roughly 30,000 clones, around 82% of which appear only once. Sequencing input: CD4+ T cells from blood buffy coats. The receptors here all came from a human donor in good health. Each CDR3 is given with its conserved first and last residue. A D gene is named only where the DNA matches it firmly. Size tells how often a clone was seen (once, few, many) or the class of an expanded clone, and some rows leave it out.

TRBV14	TRBD1	.	TRBJ2-7	CASSQEGQAYEQYF	TGTGCCAGCAGCCAAGAGGGACAGGCCTACGAGCAGTACTTC
TRBV5-1	TRBD1	.	TRBJ2-7	CASSSGQGRLYEQYF	TGCGCCAGCAGCTCAGGACAGGGTCGACTCTACGAGCAGTACTTC
TRBV10-1	.	.	TRBJ2-7	CASSADPRGEQYF	TGCGCCAGCAGTGCGGACCCAAGGGGAGAGCAGTACTTC
TRBV30	.	few	TRBJ1-2	CAWSVLSCYTF	TGTGCCTGGAGTGTACTCAGCTGCTACACCTTC
TRBV4-1	.	once	TRBJ1-2	CASSQEGGQGFNYGYTF	TGCGCCAGCAGCCAAGAAGGTGGGCAGGGGTTTAACTATGGCTACACCTTC
TRBV7-7	.	.	TRBJ2-3	CASSPGGVYTQYF	TGTGCTAGCAGCCCAGGAGGAGTGTATACGCAGTATTTT
TRBV6-6	.	.	TRBJ2-7	CASSYSGFGEQYF	TGTGCCAGCAGTTACAGCGGGTTCGGGGAGCAGTACTTC
TRBV10-1	TRBD2	.	TRBJ2-3	CASSEPPGKTSLGTDTQYF	TGCGCCAGCAGTGAGCCTCCCGGAAAGACTAGCCTAGGCACAGATACGCAGTATTTT
TRBV5-6	.	.	TRBJ1-1	CASSLGGANTEAFF	TGTGCCAGCAGCTTGGGGGGGGCGAACACTGAAGCTTTCTTT
TRBV5-1	TRBD2	.	TRBJ2-1	CASSLGTSGNNEQFF	TGCGCCAGCAGCTTGGGGACTAGCGGGAACAATGAGCAGTTCTTC
TRBV5-5	TRBD1	.	TRBJ2-7	CASSLAVWQGVSEQYF	TGTGCCAGCAGCTTGGCCGTCTGGCAGGGGGTCAGCGAGCAGTACTTC
TRBV6-1	.	few	TRBJ1-6	CASTEGTFLHSPLHF	TGTGCCAGCACTGAGGGGACTTTCTTACATTCACCCCTCCACTTT
TRBV11-2	.	.	TRBJ2-7	CASSLDPGVMSGEQYF	TGTGCCAGCAGCTTAGATCCGGGGGTCATGTCGGGAGAGCAGTACTTC
TRBV30	.	.	TRBJ1-6	CAWSRDTGGNSPLHF	TGTGCCTGGAGTAGAGATACAGGCGGGAATTCACCCCTCCACTTT
TRBV11-2	TRBD2	.	TRBJ2-3	CASTPGLAGEDTQYF	TGTGCCAGCACCCCGGGGCTAGCGGGGGAAGATACGCAGTATTTT
TRBV5-4	.	once	TRBJ2-7	CASSHITRRQGYEQYF	TGTGCCAGCAGCCATATTACCCGGCGGCAGGGGTACGAGCAGTACTTC
TRBV19	.	few	TRBJ2-2	CASSTGRGAGELFF	TGTGCCAGTAGTACCGGAAGAGGGGCCGGGGAGCTGTTTTTT
TRBV19	.	.	TRBJ2-7	CASRDTGTVSYEQYF	TGTGCCAGTAGAGACACCGGGACGGTTTCCTACGAGCAGTACTTC
TRBV6-4	.	.	TRBJ1-2	CASSLDGNYGYTF	TGTGCCAGCAGTCTCGACGGAAACTATGGCTACACCTTC
TRBV30	.	.	TRBJ2-2	CAWSKVESMIGTGELFF	TGTGCCTGGAGTAAGGTGGAATCGATGATAGGCACCGGGGAGCTGTTTTTT
TRBV29-1	TRBD1	.	TRBJ2-2	CSVGTGQGAGELFF	TGCAGCGTTGGGACGGGACAGGGGGCCGGGGAGCTGTTTTTT
TRBV7-6	.	.	TRBJ2-7	CASSLVPGPHEQYF	TGTGCCAGCAGCTTAGTCCCAGGGCCCCACGAGCAGTACTTC
TRBV2	.	.	TRBJ2-3	CASNGGASTDTQYF	TGTGCCAGCAATGGTGGAGCTAGCACAGATACGCAGTATTTT
TRBV9	TRBD2	.	TRBJ2-3	CASSAYISGGKTDTQYF	TGTGCCAGCAGCGCCTACATCAGCGGGGGAAAAACAGATACGCAGTATTTT
TRBV19	.	.	TRBJ2-5	CASSTTRGETQYF	TGTGCCAGTAGTACCACTAGGGGGGAGACCCAGTACTTC
TRBV7-6	.	few	TRBJ1-1	CASSLQGSTEAFF	TGTGCCAGCAGCTTACAGGGGAGCACTGAAGCTTTCTTT
TRBV15	.	.	TRBJ2-7	CATSTGLSYEQYF	TGTGCCACCAGCACAGGGCTCTCCTACGAGCAGTACTTC
TRBV6-1	TRBD1	.	TRBJ2-6	CASSGDRGLTGANVLTF	TGTGCCAGCAGTGGGGACAGGGGGCTGACTGGGGCCAACGTCCTGACTTTC
TRBV7-9	TRBD2	.	TRBJ2-5	CASSFGLAGEETQYF	TGTGCCAGCAGCTTCGGACTAGCGGGCGAAGAGACCCAGTACTTC
TRBV7-8	TRBD2	.	TRBJ2-5	CASSRGLAAKETQYF	TGTGCCAGCAGCCGAGGACTAGCGGCGAAAGAGACCCAGTACTTC
TRBV7-2	.	.	TRBJ2-5	CASSFGGRETQYF	TGTGCCAGCAGCTTTGGGGGGAGGGAGACCCAGTACTTC
TRBV6-1	.	.	TRBJ1-1	CASSGRVLGTEAFF	TGTGCCAGCAGTGGGAGAGTTTTAGGGACTGAAGCTTTCTTT
TRBV5-6	.	few	TRBJ2-5	CASSWGETQYF	TGTGCCAGCAGCTGGGGGGAGACCCAGTACTTC
TRBV4-3	.	.	TRBJ2-7	CASSQDINHEQYF	TGCGCCAGCAGCCAAGACATTAACCACGAGCAGTACTTC
TRBV5-1	TRBD2	.	TRBJ2-3	CASSSSGRATDTQYF	TGCGCCAGCAGCTCTAGCGGGAGGGCGACAGATACGCAGTATTTT
TRBV5-4	TRBD2	.	TRBJ2-7	CASSLSGGASYEQYF	TGTGCCAGCAGCTTGAGCGGGGGGGCCTCCTACGAGCAGTACTTC
TRBV30	TRBD2	.	TRBJ2-3	CAWSVTRTSGGPTDTQYF	TGTGCCTGGAGTGTAACCCGGACTAGCGGGGGACCCACAGATACGCAGTATTTT
TRBV11-2	.	few	TRBJ2-7	CASSRTGTHYEQYF	TGTGCCAGCAGTAGGACCGGGACCCACTACGAGCAGTACTTC
TRBV6-1	.	.	TRBJ2-7	CASRLPGAVSYEQYF	TGTGCCAGCAGATTACCGGGGGCCGTCTCCTACGAGCAGTACTTC
TRBV7-2	TRBD2	.	TRBJ2-1	CASSNLAGYNEQFF	TGTGCCAGCAGCAATCTAGCGGGATACAATGAGCAGTTCTTC
TRBV9	.	.	TRBJ2-1	CASSTPREQFF	TGTGCCAGCAGTACTCCCAGGGAGCAGTTCTTC
TRBV5-1	TRBD1	.	TRBJ1-5	CASSAGQGTNQPQHF	TGCGCCAGCAGTGCGGGACAGGGGACAAATCAGCCCCAGCATTTT
TRBV5-6	TRBD1	.	TRBJ2-5	CASSWGQGAGETQYF	TGTGCCAGCAGCTGGGGACAGGGGGCCGGGGAGACCCAGTACTTC
TRBV18	.	.	TRBJ1-2	CASSPPYTNYGYTF	TGTGCCAGCTCACCACCGTACACTAACTATGGCTACACCTTC
TRBV30	.	once	TRBJ2-7	CAWGPIGYEQYF	TGTGCCTGGGGCCCAATAGGCTACGAGCAGTACTTC
TRBV5-1	.	once	TRBJ2-7	CASSLVAGKDEQYF	TGCGCCAGCAGCTTGGTGGCGGGTAAGGACGAGCAGTACTTC
TRBV6-6	.	.	TRBJ2-6	CASSYSGSGANVLTF	TGTGCCAGCAGTTACTCAGGGTCTGGGGCCAACGTCCTGACTTTC
TRBV28	.	few	TRBJ1-1	CASSLPGAFTEAFF	TGTGCCAGCAGTTTACCAGGGGCTTTCACTGAAGCTTTCTTT
TRBV4-3	.	.	TRBJ2-2	CASSQDWANTGELFF	TGCGCCAGCAGCCAAGATTGGGCGAACACCGGGGAGCTGTTTTTT
TRBV5-4	TRBD1	.	TRBJ1-4	CASSLGGGQGEKLFF	TGTGCCAGCAGCTTGGGAGGGGGCCAGGGAGAAAAACTGTTTTTT
TRBV18	TRBD2	few	TRBJ2-2	CASSPLAGVNTGELFF	TGTGCCAGCTCACCACTAGCGGGGGTGAACACCGGGGAGCTGTTTTTT
TRBV7-3	.	.	TRBJ1-2	CASSSGHYGYTF	TGTGCCAGCAGCTCCGGACACTATGGCTACACCTTC
TRBV18	.	few	TRBJ1-3	CASSPDSSGNTIYF	TGTGCCAGCTCACCGGACAGCTCTGGAAACACCATATATTTT
TRBV7-8	TRBD1	few	TRBJ1-1	CASSAGQVNTEAFF	TGTGCCAGCAGCGCGGGACAGGTGAACACTGAAGCTTTCTTT
TRBV28	.	.	TRBJ1-1	CASSLAGSNTEAFF	TGTGCCAGCAGTTTAGCGGGGTCGAACACTGAAGCTTTCTTT
TRBV27	TRBD1	.	TRBJ1-2	CASSEQGSGYTF	TGTGCCAGCAGCGAACAGGGGTCTGGCTACACCTTC
TRBV7-9	.	.	TRBJ2-7	CASSLVSGIYEQYF	TGTGCCAGCAGCTTAGTATCGGGTATCTACGAGCAGTACTTC
TRBV6-6	.	.	TRBJ1-1	CASTNGRGDNTEAFF	TGTGCCAGCACAAACGGGAGAGGGGATAACACTGAAGCTTTCTTT
TRBV5-1	TRBD1	few	TRBJ1-2	CASSSWDRLTYGYTF	TGCGCCAGCAGCTCATGGGACAGGCTAACCTATGGCTACACCTTC